This passage covers 9 T cell receptor beta chains from one sample sequenced in a study of blood T cell repertoires in COVID-19. TCRdb keeps only in-frame clones here, not all; method: immunoSEQ multiplex PCR. Of 250,000 or so clones listed, around 83% were seen once; the top ten hold about 2.3%. The sample taken for sequencing was peripheral blood. All receptors derive from a man aged 35 to 55 who had recovered from COVID-19.

The chain links TRBV7-6 to TRBJ2-2; TRBD1 matches at 12 bases. Trimming removed 5 bases from V and 6 bases from J; junction bases left unmatched: 7. This CDR3 comprises 16 residues. The germline V gene encodes CDR1 SGHVS and CDR2 FNYEAQ. The CDR3 region has the DNA TGTGCCAGCAGCAGTACGGGACAGGGGGCATCCGGGGAGCTGTTTTTT. As protein: CASSSTGQGASGELFF.

The chain carries TRBV7-9 and TRBJ2-7; 8 positions match TRBD2. The V gene's germline CDR1 is SEHNR and CDR2 FQNEAQ (reference sequence). V gave up 2 bases and J gave up 5 bases; unmatched junction bases: 8. This CDR3 contains 15 residues. The CDR3: CASSLTRGGDDEQYF. The CDR3 DNA reads as TGTGCCAGCAGCTTAACCCGGGGGGGGGACGACGAGCAGTACTTC.

The CDR3 spells CAIAKGQNWETQYF. The CDR3 DNA is TGTGCCATCGCGAAGGGGCAGAACTGGGAGACCCAGTACTTC. The chain couples TRBV5-4 to TRBJ2-5; D might be TRBD1 (5 bases). V was pared by 9 bases and J by 5 bases, with 20 bases between. This CDR3 is 14 amino acids long. The germline V gene has CDR1 SGHNT and CDR2 YYREEE (reference sequence).

The count of this clone is one. The chain has TRBV5-4 and TRBJ1-5; no definite D call. V was cut by 4 bases and J by 6 bases, with 14 bases left in between. This CDR3 region has 14 residues. Germline CDR1 reads SGHNT; CDR2 reads YYREEE (reference sequence). CDR3 in amino acids: CASSKDRGSQPQHF. The DNA for the CDR3 is TGTGCCAGCAGCAAAGACCGGGGAAGTCAGCCCCAGCATTTT. The entire variable domain, with the rest obtained from reference TRBV5-4 and TRBJ1-5, is as follows: ETGVTQSPTHLIKTRGQQVTLRCSSQSGHNTVSWYQQALGQGPQFIFQYYREEENGRGNFPPRFSGLQFPNYSSELNVNALELDDSALYLCASSKDRGSQPQHFGDGTRLSIL.

This clone occurred a few times. V is TRBV19 and J is TRBJ1-1; the D gene is possibly TRBD1 (6 bases). The V end lost 3 bases, the J end lost 6 bases, and 17 bases lay between the germline ends. The CDR3 extends over 15 amino acids. In germline, CDR1 is LNHDA, CDR2 SQIVND (reference sequence). CDR3 in DNA: TGTGCCAGTAGTATGGTACGGGGGGCCCTCGCTGAAGCTTTCTTT. Its translation is CASSMVRGALAEAFF. Together with reference TRBV19 and TRBJ1-1, the CDR3 gives the full variable domain: DGGITQSPKYLFRKEGQNVTLSCEQNLNHDAMYWYRQDPGQGLRLIYYSQIVNDFQKGDIAEGYSVSREKKESFPLTVTSAQKNPTAFYLCASSMVRGALAEAFFGQGTRLTVV.

This chain connects TRBV5-4 to TRBJ2-5; 11 bases map to TRBD2. V shed 4 bases and J 3 bases; nucleotides not matched to a gene: 8. The CDR3 has 16 residues. The germline CDR1 and CDR2 sequences are SGHNT and YYREEE (reference sequence). CDR3 in DNA: TGTGCCAGCAGCGTGTCCGGGACTAGCGGTAAAGAGACCCAGTACTTC. Amino acid sequence: CASSVSGTSGKETQYF.

The chain is built from TRBV5-1 and TRBJ1-1; TRBD1 agrees at 9 bases. This CDR3 is 15 amino acids long. Germline values: CDR1 SGHRS, CDR2 YFSETQ. J lost 7 bases, V lost 0 bases, and 7 bases had no gene match. The CDR3 spells CASSLGPGTGSEAFF. As DNA, the CDR3 is TGCGCCAGCAGCTTGGGCCCCGGGACAGGGAGTGAAGCTTTCTTT.

V is TRBV2 and J is TRBJ1-6, with 7 bases lining up with TRBD1. V was pared by 2 bases and J by 5 bases, with 3 bases of the junction left unmatched. Per the germline V gene, CDR1 is SNHLY and CDR2 is FYNNEI. CDR3 length equals 15 residues. The CDR3 region has the DNA TGTGCCAGCAGTGAACAAGGGACAGATAATTCACCCCTCCACTTT. Its translation is CASSEQGTDNSPLHF.

Here the CDR3 reads CASGLAVSYEQYF. The CDR3 DNA is TGTGCCAGTGGACTAGCGGTCTCCTACGAGCAGTACTTC. The chain is built from TRBV12-3 or TRBV12-4 and TRBJ2-7, with TRBD2 matching 10 bases. This CDR3 is 13 amino acids long. With V trimmed by 9 bases and J by 0 bases, 2 bases remained unmatched.